This T cell receptor beta chain appears in the sequencing data of a study of blood T cell repertoires in COVID-19. Whole-study context: PBMCs, B-cell-depleted T cells, or T cells provided the cDNA or gDNA that made up the material.

In the study's own analysis: Researchers report that nucleated cell counts were estimated from reference gene primer amplification. Profiling relied on immunoSEQ multiplex PCR, and the TCRdb table lists in-frame clones only, not all of them. V, J and clone size reflect that table, while D and trimming were determined from the DNA. The table records roughly 26,000 clones, roughly 66% of them present only once. The length of the CDR3 is 12 residues. The sample taken for sequencing was peripheral blood. This sequence originates from a man aged 55 to 69 with active or convalescent COVID-19. V is TRBV21-1 and J is TRBJ2-7; TRBD2 is the table's D call and was not checked against the DNA. TRBV21-1 is an annotated pseudogene. The CDR3 nucleotides read TGTGCCGGGGGGGACCCTTCCTACGAGCAGTACTTC. Amino acid sequence: CAGGDPSYEQYF.